The 25 T cell receptor beta chains below come from one sample, sequenced in a study of blood T cell repertoires in COVID-19 (dated by TCRdb to 2020 to 2021). The library was built by means of the immunoSEQ multiplex PCR assay. TCRdb carries this immuneACCESS record with in-frame sequences only. Its versions omit some clonotypes, under half of them owing to an unresolved V gene in the studies checked, with the rest unexplained. The sample table records around 200,000 clones; around 91% of these occur just once. Approximately 0.62% of the sample belongs to the ten largest clones. The sample was peripheral blood. Receptors originate from a man aged 45-60 years with acute or convalescent COVID-19.

The chain combines TRBV10-3 with TRBJ1-5; maybe TRBD1 (5 bases). The CDR3 runs 16 residues. Trimming took off 3 bases at V and 1 base at J, with 13 bases between the two ends. The germline V gene has CDR1 ENHRY and CDR2 SYGVKD. The CDR3 loop is CAISEYSGLSNQPQHF. The CDR3 DNA is TGTGCCATCAGTGAATATTCAGGGTTGAGCAATCAGCCCCAGCATTTT.

The table lists this clone with a count of one. The chain carries TRBV5-1 and TRBJ1-4; a weak D match, TRBD1 (6 bases). The germline V gene encodes CDR1 SGHRS and CDR2 YFSETQ. Trimming pared 2 bases from V and 8 bases from J, leaving 13 bases between. The CDR3 is made up of 14 amino acids. CDR3 loop: CASSLGQGREKLFF. The CDR3 DNA follows: TGCGCCAGCAGCTTAGGCCAGGGGCGGGAAAAACTGTTTTTT.

In this sample, this clone turned up once. V and J are TRBV4-1 and TRBJ2-2, with D hard to call. V was pared by 3 bases and J by 3 bases, with 14 bases between. Looked up from germline, CDR1 is MGHRA and CDR2 is YSYEKL. The CDR3 runs to 16 residues. The CDR3 sequence is CASSHQNLPHTGELFF. The CDR3 nucleotides are TGCGCCAGCAGCCACCAAAACTTGCCCCACACCGGGGAGCTGTTTTTT.

With regard to this clone: The same CDR3 arises from other DNA sequences in this sample as well. The chain is built from TRBV6-4 and TRBJ2-3; 7 nucleotides agree with TRBD2. With V trimmed by 2 bases and J by 1 base, 0 bases remained unmatched. Looked up from germline, CDR1 is MRHNA and CDR2 is SNTAGT. There are 14 residues in the CDR3. As DNA, the CDR3 is TGTGCCAGCAGTGACCGGGGGGGCACAGATACGCAGTATTTT. Protein: CASSDRGGTDTQYF.

This chain connects TRBV7-9 to TRBJ2-1; a possible D gene is TRBD2 (7 bases). The CDR3 runs 14 residues. Germline V gives CDR1 SEHNR, CDR2 FQNEAQ (reference sequence). The ends were cut back, 8 bases at V and 4 bases at J, with 15 bases in the middle. CDR3 sequence reads: CASLAGAPYNEQFF. The CDR3 DNA reads TGTGCCAGCTTGGCGGGGGCCCCATACAATGAGCAGTTCTTC.

The chain is built from TRBV28 and TRBJ1-5; 7 positions match TRBD1. Germline V CDR1 and CDR2: MDHEN, SYDVKM. The length of the CDR3 is 14 residues. V lost 1 base and J lost 7; bases outside the gene matches: 4. As DNA, the CDR3 is TGTGCCAGCAGTTTATTGGGCAGGGGGCAGCCCCAGCATTTT. Amino acid sequence: CASSLLGRGQPQHF.

V and J are TRBV15 and TRBJ2-5, with 11 bases lining up with TRBD2. Per the germline V gene, CDR1 is LNHNV and CDR2 is YYDKDF (reference sequence). The CDR3 length is 16 residues. V shed 6 bases, J shed 1 base, and the junction held 7 bases outside the gene matches. The CDR3 coding sequence is TGTGCCACCAGTTTCCTTCTAGCGGGGGGCCAAGAGACCCAGTACTTC. This encodes CATSFLLAGGQETQYF.

The gene calls are TRBV27 and TRBJ2-1; tentatively, D is TRBD2 (5 bases). The CDR3 has 13 amino acids. Trimming stripped 8 bases from V and 9 bases from J, with 17 bases between. Per the germline V gene, CDR1 is MNHEY and CDR2 is SMNVEV (reference sequence). The CDR3 sequence: CASGLGHTREQFF. As DNA, the CDR3 is TGTGCCAGCGGACTTGGCCACACCCGTGAGCAGTTCTTC.

The chain links TRBV28 to TRBJ1-2; no firm D call. This CDR3 is 15 amino acids long. Germline CDR1 MDHEN, CDR2 SYDVKM. V lost 4 bases and J lost 0, with 12 bases in between. CDR3 in DNA: TGTGCCAGCAGTTACGGGGAGCGGTCTAACTATGGCTACACCTTC. Translating gives CASSYGERSNYGYTF.

The chain employs TRBV4-1 and TRBJ2-7, with 8 bases aligning to TRBD2. The germline CDR1 and CDR2 sequences are MGHRA and YSYEKL. V was clipped by 0 bases and J by 6 bases; unmatched bases: 13. The CDR3 covers 17 residues. DNA for the CDR3: TGCGCCAGCAGCCAAGATACGAGGAGCGGGAGTTTTGGCGAGCAGTACTTC. Protein product: CASSQDTRSGSFGEQYF.

In its sample, this clone was seen a few times. The CDR3 DNA sequence: TGTGCCAGCAGTTTATCTGCAGGGATCGGGGAGCTGTTTTTT. Translation: CASSLSAGIGELFF. This chain connects TRBV27 to TRBJ2-2; possibly TRBD1 for D (5 bases). This CDR3 has 14 amino acids. Germline V gene data show CDR1 as MNHEY and CDR2 as SMNVEV (reference sequence). Deletions cut 0 bases from V and 7 bases from J, with 9 bases between.

This chain's CDR3 is CASSEAGTGGFEQYF. CDR3 DNA: TGTGCCAGCAGTGAAGCTGGGACAGGGGGCTTCGAGCAGTACTTC. The rearrangement uses TRBV6-1 and TRBJ2-7; TRBD1 agrees at 12 bases. The germline CDR1 and CDR2 sequences are MNHNS and SASEGT. Unmatched junction bases numbered 3, after V lost 0 bases and J lost 6 bases. The CDR3 has 15 amino acids.

The rearrangement joins TRBV5-1 to TRBJ2-2; 8 bases line up with TRBD2. CDR3 length: 15 residues. The V and J ends lost 6 bases and 6 bases, in that order; junction bases with no gene match: 10. Germline V gives CDR1 SGHRS, CDR2 YFSETQ. The CDR3: CASNLFSGMAGELFF. The CDR3 DNA sequence: TGCGCCAGCAACCTCTTTAGCGGGATGGCCGGGGAGCTGTTTTTT.

The J gene is TRBJ1-1, the V gene TRBV4-1; 8 bases are shared with TRBD1. Germline V CDR1 and CDR2: MGHRA, YSYEKL. The V and J ends lost 2 bases and 4 bases, in that order; junction bases with no gene match: 3. This CDR3 is built from 14 residues. CDR3 residues: CASSQTGTGTEAFF. The CDR3 DNA is TGCGCCAGCAGCCAAACCGGGACAGGCACTGAAGCTTTCTTT.

V usage is TRBV6-6 and J usage is TRBJ2-7; 7 bases match TRBD1. This CDR3 spans 16 amino acids. J was trimmed by 5 bases and V by 0 bases; bases with no gene match: 10. Germline V CDR1 and CDR2: MNHNY, SVGAGI (reference sequence). The CDR3 region is CASSYSTGAGMDEQYV. In nucleotides, the CDR3 is TGTGCCAGCAGTTACTCTACAGGGGCGGGTATGGACGAGCAGTACGTC.

The chain combines TRBV11-2 with TRBJ1-2; no firm D call. There are 12 residues in the CDR3. CDR1 SGHAT and CDR2 FQNNGV come from the germline V gene. The V end was cut by 7 bases, the J end by 3 bases, with 9 bases between. Written as DNA, the CDR3 is TGTGCCAGCACCCCGGCGGACTATGGCTACACCTTC. This encodes CASTPADYGYTF. Based on the CDR3 plus reference TRBV11-2 and TRBJ1-2, the full variable domain is EAGVAQSPRYKIIEKRQSVAFWCNPISGHATLYWYQQILGQGPKLLIQFQNNGVVDDSQLPKDRFSAERLKGVDSTLKIQPAKLEDSAVYLCASTPADYGYTFGSGTRLTVV.

This clone came up once. V usage is TRBV15 and J usage is TRBJ2-7; 9 positions agree with TRBD1. CDR1 and CDR2 from the germline V gene are LNHNV and YYDKDF (reference sequence). V dropped 1 base and J dropped 2; count of bases not matched to a gene: 0. The CDR3 has 14 amino acids. Here the CDR3 reads CATSRGQGAYEQYF. CDR3 DNA: TGTGCCACCAGCAGAGGACAGGGGGCCTACGAGCAGTACTTC.

CDR3 nucleotides: TGTGCCAGCAGCCAAGTGTGGGGGACAGGGAACAATCAGCCCCAGCATTTT. Translation: CASSQVWGTGNNQPQHF. This chain uses TRBV4-2 with TRBJ1-5; 9 bases line up with TRBD1. This CDR3 has 17 residues. V lost 1 base and J lost 3; bases outside the gene matches: 7. CDR1 is LGHNA, CDR2 YNFKEQ, per germline.

This chain joins TRBV7-9 and TRBJ2-4, with D tentatively TRBD1 (6 bases). V was trimmed by 5 bases and J by 0 bases, leaving 17 bases between them. CDR1 and CDR2 from the germline V gene are SEHNR and FQNEAQ (reference sequence). This CDR3 has 17 amino acids. The CDR3 sequence is CASSPNRDNLAKNIQYF. The CDR3 DNA is TGTGCCAGCAGCCCAAATAGGGACAACTTAGCCAAAAACATTCAGTACTTC. Full variable domain (rest looked up from reference TRBV7-9 and TRBJ2-4): DTGVSQNPRHKITKRGQNVTFRCDPISEHNRLYWYRQTLGQGPEFLTYFQNEAQLEKSRLLSDRFSAERPKGSFSTLEIQRTEQGDSAMYLCASSPNRDNLAKNIQYFGAGTRLSVL.

The CDR3 loop is CASTPDRGRWEQYV. The CDR3 DNA is TGTGCCAGCACCCCTGACAGGGGCAGATGGGAGCAGTACGTC. The chain has TRBV28 and TRBJ2-7; 8 bases line up with TRBD1. Germline CDR1 and CDR2: MDHEN and SYDVKM. The CDR3 is 14 amino acids. The V and J ends lost 7 bases and 7 bases, in that order; junction bases with no gene match: 12.

The chain couples TRBV19 to TRBJ1-5, with D uncertain. Germline-derived CDR1 and CDR2 are LNHDA and SQIVND (reference sequence). With 1 base removed from V and 4 bases from J, the gap between germline ends came to 8 bases. The CDR3 has 14 residues. The CDR3 DNA follows: TGTGCCAGTAGTATAGCCCCCAGGAATCAGCCCCAGCATTTT. Protein product: CASSIAPRNQPQHF.

This sequence joins TRBV4-2 and TRBJ1-2; 7 bases fit TRBD1. There are 14 residues in the CDR3. CDR1 and CDR2 from the germline V gene are LGHNA and YNFKEQ. Unmatched junction bases numbered 2, after V lost 3 bases and J lost 1 base. The chain's CDR3 is CASSHDRVNYGYTF. The DNA of the CDR3 is TGTGCCAGCAGCCACGACAGGGTTAACTATGGCTACACCTTC.

The chain links TRBV2 to TRBJ2-7, with D uncertain. The CDR3 is 14 residues long. The V and J ends lost 2 bases and 4 bases respectively, with 12 bases between them. Germline CDR1 is SNHLY and CDR2 is FYNNEI. The CDR3 here is CASSEQAGPYEQYF. The CDR3 coding sequence is TGTGCCAGCAGTGAACAAGCAGGCCCTTACGAGCAGTACTTC. The variable domain in full, with the rest retrieved from reference TRBV2 and TRBJ2-7, is EPEVTQTPSHQVTQMGQEVILRCVPISNHLYFYWYRQILGQKVEFLVSFYNNEISEKSEIFDDQFSVERPDGSNFTLKIRSTKLEDSAMYFCASSEQAGPYEQYFGPGTRLTVT.

The CDR3 is CASSPARRSSGAGGTGELFF. CDR3 nucleotides: TGTGCCAGCAGCCCTGCGCGGAGGAGTAGCGGGGCTGGGGGGACCGGGGAGCTGTTTTTT. The chain has TRBV28 and TRBJ2-2; 8 bases map to TRBD2. Germline V CDR1 and CDR2: MDHEN, SYDVKM. The trim removed 6 bases at V and 5 bases at J, leaving 23 bases unmatched. This CDR3 spans 20 amino acids.

This chain uses TRBV18 with TRBJ1-1; tentatively, D is TRBD1 (5 bases). The CDR3 has 14 residues. CDR1 KGHSH and CDR2 LQKENI come from the germline V gene. V gave up 5 bases and J gave up 5 bases, with 15 bases separating them. The CDR3: CASSAIGGRTEAFF. DNA for the CDR3: TGTGCCAGCTCAGCGATTGGGGGGAGGACTGAAGCTTTCTTT.